The rows below give T cell receptor beta chains drawn from one sample of a study of control samples from healthy donors and cancer patients. The data were produced by immunoSEQ multiplex PCR, yet TCRdb's version contains in-frame clones alone and is incomplete. The sample holds approximately 160,000 clones, around 94% seen once. Sequenced sample: blood. All receptors come from a woman between 18 and 30 years old in good health. The CDR3 runs from the conserved cysteine through the conserved F or W. The order of the fields is V gene, D gene, J gene, CDR3 protein. A D gene is named only where the DNA matches it firmly.

TRBV9	NA	TRBJ2-1	CASSPRSGNEQFF
TRBV6-5	TRBD2	TRBJ2-3	CASSYSPAGVKDTQYF
TRBV5-1	NA	TRBJ1-1	CASSLVAGRAEAFF
TRBV9	TRBD1	TRBJ1-2	CASSDSTGGVYGYTF
TRBV3-1/TRBV3-2	NA	TRBJ2-7	CASSPNVVRGEQYF
TRBV11-2	NA	TRBJ1-2	CASSLLAEGLNGYTF
TRBV5-1	TRBD1	TRBJ2-3	CASSLDRAGTDTQYF
TRBV28	NA	TRBJ2-7	CASIRFGGAGEQYF
TRBV7-9	NA	TRBJ1-1	CASSLGGQGSYSEAFF
TRBV10-3	NA	TRBJ1-2	CAISDGQTYGYTF
TRBV20-1	NA	TRBJ2-7	CSASATYEQYF
TRBV9	NA	TRBJ2-1	CASSVEGDSQNEQFF
TRBV9	TRBD1	TRBJ1-1	CASSGQGENTEAFF
TRBV28	NA	TRBJ1-4	CASSLKGEKLFF
TRBV18	TRBD1	TRBJ2-7	CASSHRDSSYEQYF
TRBV28	TRBD1	TRBJ1-4	CASSLTLDRGLREKLFF
TRBV3-1/TRBV3-2	NA	TRBJ2-2	CASSQEGRTGELFF
TRBV28	NA	TRBJ2-7	CASSAIRDNYEQYF
TRBV20-1	NA	TRBJ1-4	CSAAESEKLFF
TRBV5-6	TRBD2	TRBJ2-1	CASSGLSGGGYEQFF
TRBV28	NA	TRBJ1-5	CASAGDQPQHF
TRBV2	NA	TRBJ1-5	CASRNDQPQHF
TRBV7-9	TRBD1	TRBJ2-7	CASSLGQGVSSYEQYF
TRBV29-1	NA	TRBJ2-3	CSVEPADTQYF
TRBV28	TRBD1	TRBJ2-7	CASWDRVNEQYF
TRBV2	NA	TRBJ2-7	CASSEEGVREQYF
TRBV6-5	NA	TRBJ1-4	CASSWDLNEKLFF
TRBV25-1	TRBD1	TRBJ2-7	CASSGGTGAYEQYF
TRBV4-2	TRBD2	TRBJ2-7	CASSPPRRGAGTYEQYF
TRBV6-5	NA	TRBJ1-1	CASSQNTPNTEAFF
TRBV7-9	TRBD1	TRBJ2-2	CASSPDRATGELFF
TRBV10-3	TRBD1	TRBJ1-5	CAISDPSGGTGGANQPQHF
TRBV2	NA	TRBJ2-7	CASGDTVGPGREYF